The clone carrying this T cell receptor (beta chain) was recorded a few times. The data stem from a study of patients and donors after allogeneic stem cell transplantation. The V gene's germline CDR1 is LGHNA and CDR2 YSLEER. Trimming left V 0 bases short and J 3 bases short, with 16 bases between. The CDR3 sequence is 17 residues long. TCRdb redid the calling of the RT-PCR reads with MiXCR, one entry per CDR3 protein. The table records some 960,000 distinct CDR3 sequences, approximately 19% of them present only once. The sequenced sample consisted of blood, either unsorted or a sorted T cell fraction (not recorded which). The TCR was taken from a human donor who was either an allogeneic HSCT recipient or a stem cell or donor lymphocyte infusion donor (not recorded which). It is not recorded whose cells these are; they may come from a transplant donor. This chain uses TRBV4-3 with TRBJ2-3, with a tentative D call TRBD2 (5 bases). CDR3 DNA: TGCGCCAGCAGCCAAGATTTAACGGGGTGTATAACAGATACGCAGTATTTT. This gives the protein CASSQDLTGCITDTQYF.